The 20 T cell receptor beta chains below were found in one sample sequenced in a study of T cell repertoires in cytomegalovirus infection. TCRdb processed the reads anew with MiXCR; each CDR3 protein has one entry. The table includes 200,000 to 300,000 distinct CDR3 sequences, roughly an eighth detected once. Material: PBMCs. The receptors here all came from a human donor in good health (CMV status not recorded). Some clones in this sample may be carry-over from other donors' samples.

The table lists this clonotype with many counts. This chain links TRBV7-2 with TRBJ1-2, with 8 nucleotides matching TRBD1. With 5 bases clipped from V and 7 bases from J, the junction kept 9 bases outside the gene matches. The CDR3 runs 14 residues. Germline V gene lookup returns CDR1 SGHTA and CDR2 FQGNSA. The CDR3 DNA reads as TGTGCCAGCAGCGCCGACAGGGGACGCAGTGGCTACACCTTC. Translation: CASSADRGRSGYTF.

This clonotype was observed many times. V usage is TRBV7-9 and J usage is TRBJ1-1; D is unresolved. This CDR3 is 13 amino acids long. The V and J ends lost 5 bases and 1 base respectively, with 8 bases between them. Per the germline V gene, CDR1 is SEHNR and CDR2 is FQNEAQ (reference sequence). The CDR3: CASSQSKNTEAFF. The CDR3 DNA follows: TGTGCCAGCAGCCAGTCCAAGAACACTGAAGCTTTCTTT.

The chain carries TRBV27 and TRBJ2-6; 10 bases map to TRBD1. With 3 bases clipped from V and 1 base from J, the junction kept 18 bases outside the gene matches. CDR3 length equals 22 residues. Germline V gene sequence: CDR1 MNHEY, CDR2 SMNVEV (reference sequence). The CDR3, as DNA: TGTGCCAGCAGTTTGAGGCTACCGTCCCGGGACAGGGGTTCTTCTGGGGCCAACGTCCTGACTTTC. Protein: CASSLRLPSRDRGSSGANVLTF. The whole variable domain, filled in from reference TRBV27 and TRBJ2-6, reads EAQVTQNPRYLITVTGKKLTVTCSQNMNHEYMSWYRQDPGLGLRQIYYSMNVEVTDKGDVPEGYKVSRKEKRNFPLILESPSPNQTSLYFCASSLRLPSRDRGSSGANVLTFGAGSRLTVL.

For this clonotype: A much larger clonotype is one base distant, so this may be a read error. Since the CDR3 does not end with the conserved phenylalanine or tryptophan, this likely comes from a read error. CDR3 nucleotide sequence: TGCGCCAGCAGCTTAGGAGGGGCCAAAAACATTCAGTACCTC. Translating gives CASSLGGAKNIQYL. The chain uses TRBV5-1 and TRBJ2-4; a possible D gene is TRBD2 (6 bases). The CDR3 sequence is 14 residues long. Trimming pared 2 bases from V and 1 base from J, leaving 7 bases between. CDR1 is SGHRS and CDR2 is YFSETQ in the germline V gene.

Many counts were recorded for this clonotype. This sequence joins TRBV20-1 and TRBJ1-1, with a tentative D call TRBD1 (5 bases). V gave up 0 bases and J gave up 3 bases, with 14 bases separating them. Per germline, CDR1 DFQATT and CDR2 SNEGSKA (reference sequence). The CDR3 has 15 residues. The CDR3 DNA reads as TGCAGTGCTAGAGATCTAGAGGGGCCAGACACTGAAGCTTTCTTT. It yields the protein CSARDLEGPDTEAFF.

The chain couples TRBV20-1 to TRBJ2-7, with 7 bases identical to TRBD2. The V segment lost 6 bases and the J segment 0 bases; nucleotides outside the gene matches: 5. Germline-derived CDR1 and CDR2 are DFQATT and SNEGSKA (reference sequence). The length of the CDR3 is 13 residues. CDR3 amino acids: CSARRTSSYEQYF. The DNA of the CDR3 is TGCAGTGCCAGACGGACTAGCTCCTACGAGCAGTACTTC.

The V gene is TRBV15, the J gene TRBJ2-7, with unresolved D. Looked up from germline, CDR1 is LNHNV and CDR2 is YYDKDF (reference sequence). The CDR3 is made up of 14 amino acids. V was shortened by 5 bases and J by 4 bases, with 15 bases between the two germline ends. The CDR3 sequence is CATSGAGPSYEQYF. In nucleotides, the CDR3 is TGTGCCACCAGCGGAGCTGGCCCCTCATACGAGCAGTACTTC.

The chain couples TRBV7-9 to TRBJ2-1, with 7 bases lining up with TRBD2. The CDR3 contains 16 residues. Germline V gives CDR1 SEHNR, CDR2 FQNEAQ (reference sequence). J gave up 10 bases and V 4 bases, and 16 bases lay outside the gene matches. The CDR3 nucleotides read TGTGCCAGCAGCTCCCCCGGGACTACCGGACTGCCGGAGCAGTTCTTC. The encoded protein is CASSSPGTTGLPEQFF.

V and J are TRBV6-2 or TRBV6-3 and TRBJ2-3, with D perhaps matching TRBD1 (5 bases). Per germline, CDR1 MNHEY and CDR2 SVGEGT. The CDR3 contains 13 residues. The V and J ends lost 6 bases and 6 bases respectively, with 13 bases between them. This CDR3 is CASRSTATDTQYF. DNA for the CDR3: TGTGCCAGCAGGTCGACAGCTACCGATACGCAGTATTTT.

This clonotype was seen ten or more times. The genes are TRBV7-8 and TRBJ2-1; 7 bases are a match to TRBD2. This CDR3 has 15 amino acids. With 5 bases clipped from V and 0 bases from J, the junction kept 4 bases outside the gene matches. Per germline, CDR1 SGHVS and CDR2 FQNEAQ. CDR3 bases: TGTGCCAGCAGCGGCCCGGGGGGCTCCTACAATGAGCAGTTCTTC. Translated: CASSGPGGSYNEQFF.

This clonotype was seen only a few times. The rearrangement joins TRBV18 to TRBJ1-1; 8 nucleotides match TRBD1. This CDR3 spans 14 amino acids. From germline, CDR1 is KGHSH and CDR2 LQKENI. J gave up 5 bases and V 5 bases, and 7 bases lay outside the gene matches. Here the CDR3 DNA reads TGTGCCAGCTCAAGGACAGGGCTGCGGACTGAAGCTTTCTTT. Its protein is CASSRTGLRTEAFF.

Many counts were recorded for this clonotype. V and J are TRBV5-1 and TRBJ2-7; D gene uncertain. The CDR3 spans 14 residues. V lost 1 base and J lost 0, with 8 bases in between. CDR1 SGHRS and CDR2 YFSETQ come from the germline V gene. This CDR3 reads CASSLFSSSYEQYF. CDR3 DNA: TGCGCCAGCAGCTTGTTCAGCAGCTCCTACGAGCAGTACTTC.

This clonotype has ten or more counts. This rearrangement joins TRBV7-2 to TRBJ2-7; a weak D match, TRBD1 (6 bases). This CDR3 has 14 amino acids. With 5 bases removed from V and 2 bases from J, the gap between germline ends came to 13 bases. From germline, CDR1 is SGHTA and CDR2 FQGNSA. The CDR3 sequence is CASSVNRVAYEQYF. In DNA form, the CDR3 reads TGTGCCAGCAGCGTCAACAGGGTAGCCTACGAGCAGTACTTC.

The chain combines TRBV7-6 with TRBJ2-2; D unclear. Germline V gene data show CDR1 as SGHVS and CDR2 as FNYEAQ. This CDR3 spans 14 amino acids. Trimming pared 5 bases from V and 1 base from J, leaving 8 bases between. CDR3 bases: TGTGCCAGCAGCCACGACGTGAACACCGGGGAGCTGTTTTTT. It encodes CASSHDVNTGELFF.

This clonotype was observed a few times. The CDR3 nucleotides read TGTGCCAGTAGTATCCTCAGCGGAGGTGGTGGCTACACCTTC. Translated: CASSILSGGGGYTF. The chain employs TRBV19 and TRBJ1-2; no definite D call. From germline, CDR1 is LNHDA and CDR2 SQIVND (reference sequence). The CDR3 spans 14 residues. V was clipped by 3 bases and J by 7 bases, with 15 bases between them.

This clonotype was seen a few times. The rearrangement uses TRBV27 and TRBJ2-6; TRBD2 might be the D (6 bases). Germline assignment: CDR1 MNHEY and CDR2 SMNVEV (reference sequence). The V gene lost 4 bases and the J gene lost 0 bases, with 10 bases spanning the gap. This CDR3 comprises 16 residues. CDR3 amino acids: CASSSWEASGANVLTF. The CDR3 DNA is TGTGCCAGCAGTTCCTGGGAGGCCTCTGGGGCCAACGTCCTGACTTTC.

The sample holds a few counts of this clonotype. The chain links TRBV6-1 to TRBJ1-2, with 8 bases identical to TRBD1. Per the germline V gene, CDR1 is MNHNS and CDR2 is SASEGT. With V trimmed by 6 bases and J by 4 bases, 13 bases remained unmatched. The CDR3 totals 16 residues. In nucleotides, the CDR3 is TGTGCCAGCAGCTTCAACAGACAGGGGACAGGCTATGGCTACACCTTC. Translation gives CASSFNRQGTGYGYTF.

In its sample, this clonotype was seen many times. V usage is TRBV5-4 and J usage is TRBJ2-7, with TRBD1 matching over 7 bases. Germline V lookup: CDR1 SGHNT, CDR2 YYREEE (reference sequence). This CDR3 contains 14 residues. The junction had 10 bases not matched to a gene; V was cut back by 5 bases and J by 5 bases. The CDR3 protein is CASSLRGLYDEQYF. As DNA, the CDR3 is TGTGCCAGCAGTCTAAGGGGGCTGTATGACGAGCAGTACTTC.

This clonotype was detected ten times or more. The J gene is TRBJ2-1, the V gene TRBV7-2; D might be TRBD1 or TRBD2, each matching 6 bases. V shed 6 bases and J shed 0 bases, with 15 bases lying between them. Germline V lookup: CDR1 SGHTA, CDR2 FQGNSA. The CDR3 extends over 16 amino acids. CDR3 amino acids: CASSLLGGSSYNEQFF. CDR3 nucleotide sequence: TGTGCCAGCAGTCTTCTAGGGGGGAGCTCCTACAATGAGCAGTTCTTC.

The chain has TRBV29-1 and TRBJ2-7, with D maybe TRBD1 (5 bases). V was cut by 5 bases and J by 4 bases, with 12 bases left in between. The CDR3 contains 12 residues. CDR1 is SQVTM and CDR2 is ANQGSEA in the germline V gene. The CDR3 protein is CSVSGLGYEQYF. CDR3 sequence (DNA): TGCAGCGTTTCAGGGTTAGGGTACGAGCAGTACTTC.